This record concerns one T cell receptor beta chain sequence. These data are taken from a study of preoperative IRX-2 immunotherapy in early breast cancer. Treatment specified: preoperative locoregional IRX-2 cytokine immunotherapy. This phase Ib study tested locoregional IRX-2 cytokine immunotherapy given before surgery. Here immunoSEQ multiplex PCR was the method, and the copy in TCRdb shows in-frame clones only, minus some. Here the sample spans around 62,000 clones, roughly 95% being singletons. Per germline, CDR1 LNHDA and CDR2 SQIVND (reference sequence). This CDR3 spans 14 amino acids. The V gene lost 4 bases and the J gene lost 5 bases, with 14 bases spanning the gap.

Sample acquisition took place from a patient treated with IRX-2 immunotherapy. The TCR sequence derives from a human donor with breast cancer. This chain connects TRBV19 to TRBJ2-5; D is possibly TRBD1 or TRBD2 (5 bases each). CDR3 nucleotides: TGTGCCAGTAGTACCAGTCTGTGGGGGGAGACCCAGTACTTC. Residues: CASSTSLWGETQYF. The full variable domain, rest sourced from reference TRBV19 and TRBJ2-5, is DGGITQSPKYLFRKEGQNVTLSCEQNLNHDAMYWYRQDPGQGLRLIYYSQIVNDFQKGDIAEGYSVSREKKESFPLTVTSAQKNPTAFYLCASSTSLWGETQYFGPGTRLLVL.